The T cell receptor (beta chain) described here comes from a study of T cells in Graves' hyperthyroidism and ophthalmopathy. Germline CDR1 SNHLY, CDR2 FYNNEI. The length of the CDR3 is 14 residues. V trimming: 6 bases; J trimming: 2 bases; junction bases outside the gene matches: 3. Study-level points and caveats: Blood also carried most thyroid clonotypes expanded above 0.001.

Worth noting for this clonotype: Its antigen remains unknown.

There were TCR beta CDR3 regions amplified from RNA transcripts. First-round RT-PCR with HTBI primers amplified the TCR CDR3 region. TCRdb analysed the multiplex PCR reads with MiXCR anew, one entry per CDR3 protein. Of some 350,000 distinct CDR3 sequences listed, about 15% are singletons. Sequencing was carried out using blood. The gene calls are TRBV2 and TRBJ2-2, with 7 positions matching TRBD1. The TCR originated in a woman aged 60-75 years with Graves' ophthalmopathy. The CDR3 bases are TGTGCCAGCAGAGGGGACAGAAACACCGGGGAGCTGTTTTTT. It yields the protein CASRGDRNTGELFF.